The T cell receptor (beta chain) under discussion was sequenced for a study of PD-1 blockade in classical Hodgkin lymphoma (dated by TCRdb to about 2020). About the study as a whole: Nivolumab dosing was 3 mg/kg intravenously every 2 weeks, continuing until either disease progression or unacceptable toxicity. To define a peripheral blood immune signature of response to PD-1 blockade in classical Hodgkin lymphoma, the study combined TCR beta sequencing with CyTOF. General conclusions and limits of the study: A significant rise by C4D1 was seen in CD4+ but not CD8+ TCR diversity (p=0.0027 vs p=0.16), with the rise being most apparent in complete responders (p=0.02). Lower diversity was seen in patients whose nivolumab began less than 1 year after ASCT, and these patients were left out of later analyses so that immune reconstitution would not confound the results. Among trial patients, those achieving complete response had baseline diversity similar to that of newly diagnosed patients, while diversity was significantly lower in partial responders and progressors. Baseline TCR diversity was reported as lower in newly diagnosed patients than in healthy donors, and lower still in relapsed/refractory patients. The study was restricted to a single clinical trial cohort, and the causes of repertoire differences, possibly disease activity or prior therapy, were left undefined.

This clone turned up a few times. Its antigen is not yet known. Base qualities are not recorded, but no much larger clone differs from it by a single base. Genomic DNA was extracted with the Qiagen DNeasy kit from unsorted PBMCs and from negatively selected CD4+ and CD8+ fractions. Amplification of TCR beta CDR3 regions was done by immunoSEQ multiplex PCR with primers that anneal to V and J segments. A synthetic immune receptor repertoire was used to minimize amplification bias, and any residual bias was removed computationally once sequencing was done. The published analysis was carried out like this. Repertoire diversity was quantified as the Shannon entropy index using custom Python scripts. Unsorted, CD4+ and CD8+ repertoires were analyzed separately, except in combined analyses where CD4+ and CD8+ sequences were merged in silico. Clonal expansion was defined as a frequency increase of at least 2-fold after treatment compared with C1D1, and clones undetected at baseline were assigned a pseudocount of 0.5. Singleton clones were defined as clones with 0 or 1 copy at C1D1, and non-singleton clones were defined as clones with 2 or more copies. Clones expanded in unsorted samples were assigned a CD4+, CD8+ or unknown annotation through matching of protein sequences in sorted samples from the same patient. Wilcoxon tests on paired samples were used to test changes in diversity from C1D1 to C4D1. As stored in TCRdb, this immuneACCESS dataset retains in-frame rearrangements with V and J assigned. A fraction of the clones does not appear; measured against another copy, unresolved V genes explain less than half of the discrepancy, and the remainder lacks a known reason. The D gene and trimming were derived from the DNA, and the V and J assignments and clone size from that table. The sample table lists about 36,000 clones, roughly three quarters of them with a count of one. Together, the top ten hold roughly 15% of the sample.

The sample's time point, from its label and the paper: cycle 2 day 1 (C2D1) of nivolumab. Every trial patient had relapsed after autologous stem cell transplantation, and cohorts A, B and C differed in prior brentuximab vedotin exposure. A total of approximately 51 patients with relapsed/refractory classical Hodgkin lymphoma made up the trial cohort, and each patient's best overall response was complete response, partial response or progressive disease. Single-agent nivolumab was administered to trial patients in the multi-cohort phase II CheckMate 205 trial. Best overall response was determined by an independent review committee according to the 2007 International Working Group response criteria. PBMCs from the trial were collected at three points: immediately before nivolumab initiation (C1D1), and during therapy at cycle 2 day 1 and cycle 4 day 1. Peripheral blood was collected in 8 mL Vacutainer Cell Preparation Tubes, from which PBMCs were isolated by centrifugation and then cryopreserved.

The germline V gene (reference sequence) sets CDR1 to LNHNV and CDR2 to YYDKDF. The CDR3 runs 15 amino acids, cysteine and phenylalanine included. Just CDR3 DNA is preserved here, 45 bases in frame from base 1. V lost 4 bases and J lost 0 bases; the stretch between them is 12 bases long. The sequence came from a human donor with classical Hodgkin lymphoma. The sequence is built from TRBV15 and TRBJ1-1, with the D gene not clear enough to name. The source material was peripheral blood mononuclear cells (PBMCs), sampled before the second cycle of nivolumab. The bases read TGTGCCACCAGCATCGGCCCCTACGTGAACACTGAAGCTTTCTTT. This codes for CATSIGPYVNTEAFF.